These T cell receptor beta chains were read from a single sample in a study of shared clonotypes between healthy human individuals. Sequencing was performed with immunoSEQ multiplex PCR; in TCRdb, only in-frame clones are kept and a portion is missing. The profile shows about 2.4 million clones, roughly 93% of them singletons. The source material was naive CD4+ T cells from PBMCs. These receptor sequences come from a man younger than 35 in good health. Some clones in this sample may be carry-over from other donors' samples. The CDR3 runs from the conserved cysteine through the conserved F or W. D genes are given only for firm matches. The listing skips clone size in some rows; elsewhere it reads once, few, many or a size class.

abundance: NA
j_gene: TRBJ2-7
v_gene: TRBV7-7
d_gene: NA
CDR3aa: CASSPRLGLGQYF
CDR3nt: TGTGCCAGCAGCCCACGGCTGGGGTTGGGGCAGTACTTC

abundance: NA
j_gene: TRBJ2-1
v_gene: TRBV5-1
d_gene: TRBD1
CDR3aa: CASSLSTGGAGNEQFF
CDR3nt: TGCGCCAGCAGCTTGAGCACAGGGGGCGCGGGGAATGAGCAGTTCTTC

abundance: NA
j_gene: TRBJ2-4
v_gene: TRBV9
d_gene: TRBD2
CDR3aa: CASSVSGTSGDLAKNIQYF
CDR3nt: TGTGCCAGCAGCGTAAGTGGGACTAGCGGGGACCTAGCCAAAAACATTCAGTACTTC

abundance: NA
j_gene: TRBJ1-3
v_gene: TRBV19
d_gene: TRBD1
CDR3aa: CASSIELGDSFGNTIYF
CDR3nt: TGTGCCAGTAGTATAGAGCTAGGGGACAGCTTCGGAAACACCATATATTTT

abundance: NA
j_gene: TRBJ2-3
v_gene: TRBV4-1
d_gene: NA
CDR3aa: CASSHATGQGTDTQYF
CDR3nt: TGCGCCAGCAGCCATGCTACGGGGCAGGGGACAGATACGCAGTATTTT

abundance: NA
j_gene: TRBJ2-1
v_gene: TRBV11-2
d_gene: NA
CDR3aa: CASTKDSGGEQFF
CDR3nt: TGTGCCAGCACCAAGGACTCCGGAGGCGAGCAGTTCTTC

abundance: NA
j_gene: TRBJ2-4
v_gene: TRBV5-4
d_gene: NA
CDR3aa: CASSSTSGAAKNIQYF
CDR3nt: TGTGCCAGCAGCTCCACTAGTGGGGCGGCCAAAAACATTCAGTACTTC

abundance: NA
j_gene: TRBJ2-6
v_gene: TRBV28
d_gene: NA
CDR3aa: CASSLVGGSGANVLTF
CDR3nt: TGTGCCAGCAGTTTAGTAGGGGGCTCTGGGGCCAACGTCCTGACTTTC

abundance: once
j_gene: TRBJ2-7
v_gene: TRBV4-2
d_gene: TRBD2
CDR3aa: CASSQDLTSGRELFF
CDR3nt: TGTGCCAGCAGCCAAGATCTAACTAGCGGGAGGGAGCTCTTCTTC

abundance: NA
j_gene: TRBJ2-5
v_gene: TRBV18
d_gene: NA
CDR3aa: CASSRGSWTQYF
CDR3nt: TGTGCCAGCTCCCGGGGATCATGGACCCAGTACTTC

abundance: NA
j_gene: TRBJ2-2
v_gene: TRBV19
d_gene: NA
CDR3aa: CASSLRTIPTGELFF
CDR3nt: TGTGCCAGTAGTCTCCGGACTATCCCGACCGGGGAGCTGTTTTTT

abundance: NA
j_gene: TRBJ2-5
v_gene: TRBV5-1
d_gene: TRBD2
CDR3aa: CASIGGRASETQYF
CDR3nt: TGCGCCAGCATAGGAGGGAGGGCCTCCGAGACCCAGTACTTC

abundance: NA
j_gene: TRBJ1-1
v_gene: TRBV5-1
d_gene: NA
CDR3aa: CASSLVPNPGTEAFF
CDR3nt: TGCGCCAGCAGCTTGGTGCCCAACCCGGGCACTGAAGCTTTCTTT

abundance: once
j_gene: TRBJ2-2
v_gene: TRBV6-5
d_gene: NA
CDR3aa: CASSYRPRGTGELFF
CDR3nt: TGTGCCAGCAGTTACAGGCCACGAGGCACCGGGGAGCTGTTTTTT

abundance: NA
j_gene: TRBJ2-1
v_gene: TRBV7-3
d_gene: TRBD1
CDR3aa: CASSLNRGRDEQFF
CDR3nt: TGTGCCAGCAGCTTAAACAGGGGGCGGGATGAGCAGTTCTTC

abundance: NA
j_gene: TRBJ2-5
v_gene: TRBV5-1
d_gene: NA
CDR3aa: CASSPGEETQYF
CDR3nt: TGCGCCAGTTCGCCAGGAGAAGAGACCCAGTACTTC